The rows below give T cell receptor beta chains drawn from one sample of a study of technical replicates of blood from a few donors. Measured with immunoSEQ multiplex PCR; TCRdb has only the in-frame clones, and not every one. The sample has about 76,000 clones; roughly 94% are singletons. The sample taken for sequencing was T cells isolated from PBMCs. Receptors originate from a human donor in good health. Each CDR3 is given with its conserved first and last residue. A D gene is named only where the DNA matches it firmly. Not all rows give a size; the values are once, few, many and, for expanded clones, a class.

clone size	V gene	D gene	J gene	CDR3 length	CDR3 DNA	CDR3 protein
few	TRBV5-1	TRBD1	TRBJ1-1	15	TGCGCCAGCAGCTCCCTACAGGGGATGAACACTGAAGCTTTCTTT	CASSSLQGMNTEAFF
-	TRBV28	-	TRBJ1-5	15	TGTGCCAGCAGTTTACTATTACAGAGCAATCAGCCCCAGCATTTT	CASSLLLQSNQPQHF
-	TRBV2	TRBD1	TRBJ1-5	17	TGTGCCAGCAGTGGAACCGGGACAGGGGGGATCAATCAGCCCCAGCATTTT	CASSGTGTGGINQPQHF
-	TRBV6-1	-	TRBJ2-5	11	TGTGCCAGCACCATCTACGAGACCCAGTACTTC	CASTIYETQYF
-	TRBV19	-	TRBJ1-1	15	TGTGCCAGTAGTTCCCCCGGACACGGCTACACTGAAGCTTTCTTT	CASSSPGHGYTEAFF
-	TRBV27	-	TRBJ2-1	15	TGTGCCAGCATTGGAGGGACCCTTCTCGACAATGAGCAGTTCTTC	CASIGGTLLDNEQFF
-	TRBV5-1	-	TRBJ1-2	14	TGCGCCAGCAGCTTGCGGGGAGTGAACTATGGCTACACCTTC	CASSLRGVNYGYTF
-	TRBV12-5	-	TRBJ1-1	14	TGTGCTAGTGGTTTGGGGGTAGGAGACACTGAAGCTTTCTTT	CASGLGVGDTEAFF
-	TRBV11-2	TRBD1	TRBJ2-3	15	TGTGCCAGCAGCTTCCAGGGGGCTAGCACAGATACGCAGTATTTT	CASSFQGASTDTQYF
-	TRBV2	-	TRBJ1-1	15	TGTGCCAGCAGGTCCCGTGTGGGGGGGGACACTGAAGCTTTCTTT	CASRSRVGGDTEAFF
-	TRBV19	-	TRBJ2-3	15	TGTGCCAGTAGTCTTATACTTGGGCCCGGAGATACGCAGTATTTT	CASSLILGPGDTQYF
-	TRBV6-1	-	TRBJ1-5	17	TGTGCCAGCAGTGAACTTAAGGACATCCATAGCAATCAGCCCCAGCATTTT	CASSELKDIHSNQPQHF
-	TRBV4-2	TRBD2	TRBJ2-7	16	TGTGCCAGCAGCCAAGGGTTTGGGAGCGGGGCCTCTGAGCAGTACTTC	CASSQGFGSGASEQYF
-	TRBV19	-	TRBJ2-7	14	TGTGCCAGTAGCCTCTCGACAGGAATCCACGAGCAGTACTTC	CASSLSTGIHEQYF
-	TRBV28	TRBD1	TRBJ2-1	15	TGTGCCAGCAGTTTTCCGGGACAGGGCATCAATGAGCAGTTCTTC	CASSFPGQGINEQFF
few	TRBV28	-	TRBJ1-5	13	TGTGCCAGCAGCCCCCTTAGCAATCAGCCCCAGCATTTT	CASSPLSNQPQHF
-	TRBV19	-	TRBJ2-7	13	TGTGCCAGTAGTATTACCCCAGTATACGAGCAGTACTTC	CASSITPVYEQYF
-	TRBV14	-	TRBJ2-6	15	TGTGCCAGCAGCCTTTTACAGGGATTGGCCAACGTCCTGACTTTC	CASSLLQGLANVLTF
-	TRBV18	-	TRBJ2-3	14	TGTGCCAGCTCCCCCTTAAGCGGCACAGATACGCAGTATTTT	CASSPLSGTDTQYF
-	TRBV19	TRBD1	TRBJ1-2	12	TGTGCCAGTAGGCACAGGGGTGGTGGCTACACCTTC	CASRHRGGGYTF
once	TRBV6-5	-	TRBJ1-3	13	TGTGCCAGCAGTTATTACATCGGAAACACCATATATTTT	CASSYYIGNTIYF
-	TRBV11-2	TRBD1	TRBJ2-7	16	TGTGCCAGCAGCTTAACTCCGGGACAGGGTCCCTACGAGCAGTACTTC	CASSLTPGQGPYEQYF
-	TRBV5-8	TRBD2	TRBJ2-7	13	TGTGCCAGCAGCTTCACTAGCGGATACGAGCAGTACTTC	CASSFTSGYEQYF
-	TRBV2	-	TRBJ1-1	12	TGTGCCAGCAGTGTCGGAGACACTGAAGCTTTCTTT	CASSVGDTEAFF
-	TRBV30	TRBD2	TRBJ2-5	13	TGTGCCTGTTCTAGCGGGCCCCAAGAGACCCAGTACTTC	CACSSGPQETQYF
-	TRBV5-1	-	TRBJ1-1	12	TGCGCCAGCAGCTTGCCCAGTGTCGAAGCTTTCTTT	CASSLPSVEAFF
-	TRBV5-4	TRBD2	TRBJ2-1	16	TGTGCCAGCAGTTTCCTAGCGGGAGGGCCCCTCAATGAGCAGTTCTTC	CASSFLAGGPLNEQFF
-	TRBV30	-	TRBJ1-2	14	TGTGCCTGGAGTGCCAGGCGTCAGCAAGTCGGCTACACCTTC	CAWSARRQQVGYTF
once	TRBV7-9	-	TRBJ2-5	11	TGTGCCAGCAGCTCCGGGGAGACCCAGTACTTC	CASSSGETQYF
-	TRBV5-6	-	TRBJ1-3	16	TGTGCCAGCAGCTTGACAGGGTCTATGGCTGGAAACACCATATATTTT	CASSLTGSMAGNTIYF
-	TRBV7-3	TRBD2	TRBJ2-1	16	TGTGCCAGCAGCTTACTGGCTAGCGGGTATTACAATGAGCAGTTCTTC	CASSLLASGYYNEQFF
-	TRBV6-5	-	TRBJ1-2	14	TGTGCCAGCAGTTACGAGGACAATAACTATGGCTACACCTTC	CASSYEDNNYGYTF
-	TRBV21-1	-	TRBJ1-5	16	TGTGCCAGCAGCAAAGATGAGGTGTACGGCAATCAGCCCCAGCATTTT	CASSKDEVYGNQPQHF
-	TRBV6-4	TRBD1	TRBJ1-1	13	TGTGCCAGCAGTAAAACAGGGGAGACTGAAGCTTTCTTT	CASSKTGETEAFF
-	TRBV25-1	-	TRBJ2-4	13	TGTGCCAGCAGTGCGGGAGCCAAAAACATTCAGTACTTC	CASSAGAKNIQYF
-	TRBV2	-	TRBJ2-3	12	TGTGCCAGCAAATCCGGTCCAGATACGCAGTATTTT	CASKSGPDTQYF
-	TRBV30	-	TRBJ1-1	14	TGTGCCTCCCGATACACAGGATTGAACACTGAAGCTTTCTTT	CASRYTGLNTEAFF
-	TRBV5-4	TRBD1	TRBJ1-5	15	TGTGCCAGCAGCCTTACAGGGGATAGCAATCAGCCCCAGCATTTT	CASSLTGDSNQPQHF
-	TRBV2	-	TRBJ1-2	12	TGTGCCAGCAGTGAGGGGGGACGGGGCTACACCTTC	CASSEGGRGYTF
-	TRBV18	-	TRBJ2-7	14	TGTGCCAGCTCACCAAATCCGGGGAGCATCGAGCAGTACTTC	CASSPNPGSIEQYF
-	TRBV5-1	-	TRBJ2-5	14	TGCGCCAGCAGCTTGTGGGGCGGAGAAGAGACCCAGTACTTC	CASSLWGGEETQYF
-	TRBV9	-	TRBJ2-1	12	TGTGCCAGCAGCGTAGGGGGCTATGAGCAGTTCTTC	CASSVGGYEQFF
-	TRBV30	TRBD1	TRBJ1-1	14	TGTGCCTGGATCGTAGGGACAGCCAACACTGAAGCTTTCTTT	CAWIVGTANTEAFF
-	TRBV7-2	-	TRBJ2-7	15	TGTGCCAGCAGCTTAGCGCCGGAAGGGGATTACGAGCAGTACTTC	CASSLAPEGDYEQYF
-	TRBV5-6	TRBD2	TRBJ2-7	14	TGTGCCAGCAGCTTGGGCGGCGGGAGCTACGAGCAGTACTTC	CASSLGGGSYEQYF
few	TRBV5-1	TRBD1	TRBJ2-7	13	TGCGCCAGCAGTGAAGGGACAGCCTACGAGCAGTACTTC	CASSEGTAYEQYF
-	TRBV19	-	TRBJ2-7	13	TGTGCCAGTAGTATAGATCGGGGAATCGAGCAGTACTTC	CASSIDRGIEQYF
once	TRBV6-5	-	TRBJ2-3	15	TGTGCCAGCAGTTACTCAGGAGGGAGCACAGATACGCAGTATTTT	CASSYSGGSTDTQYF
-	TRBV7-6	TRBD2	TRBJ2-5	15	TGTGCCAGCAGCAGCTCTAGCGGAGAGGGAGAGACCCAGTACTTC	CASSSSSGEGETQYF
few	TRBV10-3	TRBD1	TRBJ2-6	18	TGTGCCATCACCAAGGACCCGGGACAGGGCTCCGGGGCCAACGTCCTGACTTTC	CAITKDPGQGSGANVLTF
-	TRBV4-2	TRBD2	TRBJ2-3	18	TGTGCCAGCAGCCAAGATCTCCGGGAGCGCGGGGGTACAGATACGCAGTATTTT	CASSQDLRERGGTDTQYF
-	TRBV27	-	TRBJ2-5	13	TGTGCCAGCAGTTTATCCCTCCAAGAGACCCAGTACTTC	CASSLSLQETQYF
-	TRBV29-1	TRBD2	TRBJ2-4	17	TGCAGCGTTGCCGCTGGGACTAGCGGGAGATTCGGCAACATTCAGTACTTC	CSVAAGTSGRFGNIQYF
-	TRBV5-1	TRBD2	TRBJ2-7	15	TGCGCCAGCAGCTTCGTCGCGGGAGGTACAGACGAGCAGTACTTC	CASSFVAGGTDEQYF
-	TRBV5-1	-	TRBJ2-1	14	TGCGCCAGCAGCTTCCCGACTAGTGAGTATGAGCAGTTCTTC	CASSFPTSEYEQFF
-	TRBV29-1	-	TRBJ2-1	12	TGCAGCGTTGACGAGACCGGGAACGGGCGTTTCTTC	CSVDETGNGRFF
-	TRBV9	TRBD2	TRBJ2-2	17	TGTGCCAGCAGCTCCCCCCGGGGGGGCTTAAACACCGGGGAGCTGTTTTTT	CASSSPRGGLNTGELFF